The rows below give T cell receptor beta chains drawn from one sample of a study of identical twins. One entry per CDR3 protein, called by TCRdb with MiXCR from the 5' RACE reads. The sample lists fewer than 900,000 distinct CDR3 sequences; around a sixth were seen once. These data also featured in a second study, about T cells expressing NK-cell markers.

The source material was PBMCs. The source is a woman under 30 in good health. CDR3s include the opening cysteine and the closing phenylalanine or tryptophan. A D gene is named only where the DNA matches it firmly. Not all rows give a size; the values are once, few, many and, for expanded clones, a class.

len: 13
d_gene: -
v_gene: TRBV2
abundance: -
j_gene: TRBJ2-7
CDR3nt: TGTGCCAGCAGCGAACACTACAAGTACGAGCAGTACTTC
CDR3aa: CASSEHYKYEQYF

len: 12
d_gene: -
v_gene: TRBV12-3/TRBV12-4
abundance: many
j_gene: TRBJ2-3
CDR3nt: TGTGCCAGCAGTTCGGTAGCAGATACGCAGTATTTT
CDR3aa: CASSSVADTQYF

len: 15
d_gene: -
v_gene: TRBV20-1
abundance: many
j_gene: TRBJ2-1
CDR3nt: TGCAGTGCTAGACTGTCGGGGGGCCCTTACAATGAGCAGTTCTTC
CDR3aa: CSARLSGGPYNEQFF

len: 16
d_gene: TRBD2
v_gene: TRBV29-1
abundance: -
j_gene: TRBJ2-5
CDR3nt: TGCAGCGTTGATCCGACTAGCGGGGGGGCGGTCCAGACCCAGTACTTC
CDR3aa: CSVDPTSGGAVQTQYF

len: 15
d_gene: -
v_gene: TRBV20-1
abundance: few
j_gene: TRBJ2-3
CDR3nt: TGCAGTGCTCACAACAGGGAAGCGGGAAGAGATACGCAGTATTTT
CDR3aa: CSAHNREAGRDTQYF

len: 13
d_gene: -
v_gene: TRBV27
abundance: few
j_gene: TRBJ1-2
CDR3nt: TGTGCCAGCAGTTTAGGGTGGGGTTTAGGCTACACCTTC
CDR3aa: CASSLGWGLGYTF

len: 16
d_gene: TRBD2
v_gene: TRBV11-2
abundance: -
j_gene: TRBJ2-7
CDR3nt: TGTGCCAGCACCCCCCTGGGGAGCGGGAGTCCCTACGAGCAGTACTTC
CDR3aa: CASTPLGSGSPYEQYF

len: 15
d_gene: -
v_gene: TRBV20-1
abundance: few
j_gene: TRBJ2-1
CDR3nt: TGCAGTGCCCGCGGAAGGGCAGGGAGCCACAATGAGCAGTTCTTC
CDR3aa: CSARGRAGSHNEQFF

len: 11
d_gene: -
v_gene: TRBV2
abundance: few
j_gene: TRBJ1-1
CDR3nt: TGTGCCAGCCGCTCTGGGGTTGAAGCTTTCTTT
CDR3aa: CASRSGVEAFF

len: 13
d_gene: TRBD2
v_gene: TRBV29-1
abundance: few
j_gene: TRBJ2-5
CDR3nt: TGCAGCGTAAACCGGGGGGGCTTAGAGACCCAGTACTTC
CDR3aa: CSVNRGGLETQYF

len: 13
d_gene: -
v_gene: TRBV20-1
abundance: many
j_gene: TRBJ2-7
CDR3nt: TGCAGTGCTAGAGGGACCCAGTCCTACGAGCAGTACTTC
CDR3aa: CSARGTQSYEQYF

len: 14
d_gene: -
v_gene: TRBV20-1
abundance: few
j_gene: TRBJ2-1
CDR3nt: TGCAGTGCTAGAAAGGGATGGACCTACAATGAGCAGTTCTTC
CDR3aa: CSARKGWTYNEQFF

len: 15
d_gene: -
v_gene: TRBV5-6
abundance: few
j_gene: TRBJ1-3
CDR3nt: TGTGCCAGCAGCCGTCGTATAGTGGCCGGAAACACCATATATTTT
CDR3aa: CASSRRIVAGNTIYF

len: 16
d_gene: TRBD1
v_gene: TRBV6-1
abundance: -
j_gene: TRBJ2-7
CDR3nt: TGTGCCAGCAGTAGAAGACGACAGGGGAAGGATGCCGAGCAGTACTTC
CDR3aa: CASSRRRQGKDAEQYF

len: 12
d_gene: -
v_gene: TRBV20-1
abundance: -
j_gene: TRBJ1-1
CDR3nt: TGCAGTCCAGAGAACCGGCGGGGTGAAGCTTTCTTT
CDR3aa: CSPENRRGEAFF

len: 14
d_gene: TRBD2
v_gene: TRBV12-3/TRBV12-4
abundance: -
j_gene: TRBJ2-2
CDR3nt: TGTGCCAGCAGCACAAGCGGGGGGGCCGGGGAGCTGTTTTTT
CDR3aa: CASSTSGGAGELFF

len: 13
d_gene: TRBD1
v_gene: TRBV13
abundance: -
j_gene: TRBJ2-5
CDR3nt: TGTGCCAGCAGCGACAGGGCTTCAGAGACCCAGTACTTC
CDR3aa: CASSDRASETQYF

len: 15
d_gene: TRBD2
v_gene: TRBV20-1
abundance: few
j_gene: TRBJ2-1
CDR3nt: TGCAGTGCTACCAGGACTAGCGGGAGAGGAAATGAGCAGTTCTTC
CDR3aa: CSATRTSGRGNEQFF

len: 13
d_gene: -
v_gene: TRBV7-9
abundance: few
j_gene: TRBJ1-4
CDR3nt: TGTGCCAGCAGCTTAGTGGAGGACGGAAAACTGTTTTTT
CDR3aa: CASSLVEDGKLFF

len: 15
d_gene: -
v_gene: TRBV5-1
abundance: few
j_gene: TRBJ2-3
CDR3nt: TGCGCCAGCAGCTCCGGAGTAGCGGTCACAGATACGCAGTATTTT
CDR3aa: CASSSGVAVTDTQYF

len: 16
d_gene: -
v_gene: TRBV20-1
abundance: few
j_gene: TRBJ2-1
CDR3nt: TGCAGTGCTAGAGGCGCGGGGGCCCGGCACTACAATGAGCAGTTCTTC
CDR3aa: CSARGAGARHYNEQFF

len: 16
d_gene: -
v_gene: TRBV27
abundance: few
j_gene: TRBJ2-5
CDR3nt: TGTGCCAGCAGCAACGGAGTAGCCAGGGCGGGAGAGACCCAGTACTTC
CDR3aa: CASSNGVARAGETQYF

len: 19
d_gene: -
v_gene: TRBV11-1
abundance: few
j_gene: TRBJ2-1
CDR3nt: TGTGCCAGCAGCTTCCCGTTCTCAAGTGGTCGGAGACTCTACAATGAGCAGTTCTTC
CDR3aa: CASSFPFSSGRRLYNEQFF

len: 9
d_gene: -
v_gene: TRBV12-3/TRBV12-4
abundance: -
j_gene: TRBJ2-7
CDR3nt: TGTGCCAGCAGCCCTACGGGGTACTTC
CDR3aa: CASSPTGYF

len: 15
d_gene: -
v_gene: TRBV29-1
abundance: few
j_gene: TRBJ2-7
CDR3nt: TGCAGCGTCCCTGTAGCGTCGCTGGGCTCCTACGAGCAGTACTTC
CDR3aa: CSVPVASLGSYEQYF

len: 13
d_gene: -
v_gene: TRBV7-6
abundance: few
j_gene: TRBJ2-5
CDR3nt: TGTGCCAGCAGCTTAGATTGGAGAGAGACCCAGTACTTC
CDR3aa: CASSLDWRETQYF

len: 12
d_gene: -
v_gene: TRBV12-3/TRBV12-4
abundance: -
j_gene: TRBJ2-7
CDR3nt: TGTGCCAGCAAAGCGACGACCCACGAGCAGTACTTC
CDR3aa: CASKATTHEQYF

len: 17
d_gene: -
v_gene: TRBV11-3
abundance: -
j_gene: TRBJ1-1
CDR3nt: TGTGCCAGCAGTTCGGCCAGAAAGGGGGAAGGGAACACTGAAGCTTTCTTT
CDR3aa: CASSSARKGEGNTEAFF

len: 16
d_gene: -
v_gene: TRBV18
abundance: -
j_gene: TRBJ1-1
CDR3nt: TGTGCCAGCTCACCCCCAGGGGTAACTAGGAACACTGAAGCTTTCTTT
CDR3aa: CASSPPGVTRNTEAFF

len: 14
d_gene: -
v_gene: TRBV12-3/TRBV12-4
abundance: -
j_gene: TRBJ2-7
CDR3nt: TGTGCCAGCAGAAAAGGGCGGATTTCCTACGAGCAGTACTTC
CDR3aa: CASRKGRISYEQYF

len: 17
d_gene: -
v_gene: TRBV5-1
abundance: -
j_gene: TRBJ2-2
CDR3nt: TGCGCCAGCAGCTTGTTCACGGGGCCTTCAAACACCGGGGAGCTGTTTTTT
CDR3aa: CASSLFTGPSNTGELFF

len: 13
d_gene: -
v_gene: TRBV7-2
abundance: -
j_gene: TRBJ2-5
CDR3nt: TGTGCCAGCAGCTTTTTGGGAGATGAGACCCAGTACTTC
CDR3aa: CASSFLGDETQYF

len: 17
d_gene: -
v_gene: TRBV6-5
abundance: few
j_gene: TRBJ1-1
CDR3nt: TGTGCCAGCAGTTACTTCTCTCCAGGGGAATGGGACACTGAAGCTTTCTTT
CDR3aa: CASSYFSPGEWDTEAFF

len: 16
d_gene: -
v_gene: TRBV11-3
abundance: -
j_gene: TRBJ2-5
CDR3nt: TGTGCCAGCAGCCAAAAAGCGGCACCGTACCAAGAGACCCAGTACTTC
CDR3aa: CASSQKAAPYQETQYF

len: 16
d_gene: TRBD1
v_gene: TRBV7-2
abundance: -
j_gene: TRBJ2-1
CDR3nt: TGTGCCAGCAGCTTACGCCGGGACAGGGGTGGTAATGAGCAGTTCTTC
CDR3aa: CASSLRRDRGGNEQFF

len: 13
d_gene: -
v_gene: TRBV20-1
abundance: few
j_gene: TRBJ1-4
CDR3nt: TGCAGTGCAGGGACGAGGATAAATGAAAAACTGTTTTTT
CDR3aa: CSAGTRINEKLFF

len: 11
d_gene: -
v_gene: TRBV5-1
abundance: many
j_gene: TRBJ2-5
CDR3nt: TGCGCCAGCAGCTGGAGCGAGACCCAGTACTTC
CDR3aa: CASSWSETQYF

len: 15
d_gene: TRBD2
v_gene: TRBV7-2
abundance: -
j_gene: TRBJ2-1
CDR3nt: TGTGCCAGCAGCTTAGGAGCGGGAGCTCTAAATGAGCAGTTCTTC
CDR3aa: CASSLGAGALNEQFF

len: 15
d_gene: TRBD1
v_gene: TRBV2
abundance: few
j_gene: TRBJ1-3
CDR3nt: TGTGCCAGCAGTGCCCGGACAGGGCCTGGAAACACCATATATTTT
CDR3aa: CASSARTGPGNTIYF

len: 12
d_gene: -
v_gene: TRBV6-5
abundance: -
j_gene: TRBJ2-5
CDR3nt: TGTGCCAGCAGACAGTCCCAAGAGACCCAGTACTTC
CDR3aa: CASRQSQETQYF

len: 17
d_gene: TRBD1
v_gene: TRBV7-9
abundance: few
j_gene: TRBJ2-2
CDR3nt: TGTGCCAGCAGCCAACCGGGACAGGGCAAACCCGGCGGGGAGCTGTTTTTT
CDR3aa: CASSQPGQGKPGGELFF

len: 13
d_gene: -
v_gene: TRBV20-1
abundance: few
j_gene: TRBJ2-3
CDR3nt: TGCAGTGCTTTGGGGGCCGGCACAGATACGCAGTATTTT
CDR3aa: CSALGAGTDTQYF

len: 11
d_gene: -
v_gene: TRBV7-2
abundance: -
j_gene: TRBJ2-1
CDR3nt: TGTGCCAGCAGCACCCGCGATGAGCAGTTCTTC
CDR3aa: CASSTRDEQFF

len: 13
d_gene: -
v_gene: TRBV27
abundance: few
j_gene: TRBJ2-5
CDR3nt: TGTGCCAGCAGGAAGGACAGCCAAGAGACCCAGTACTTC
CDR3aa: CASRKDSQETQYF

len: 15
d_gene: -
v_gene: TRBV10-3
abundance: many
j_gene: TRBJ1-5
CDR3nt: TGTGCCATCAGCCAAGGGCAGACTCGCAATCAGCCCCAGCATTTT
CDR3aa: CAISQGQTRNQPQHF

len: 15
d_gene: -
v_gene: TRBV5-1
abundance: -
j_gene: TRBJ2-1
CDR3nt: TGCGCCAGCAGAGTACTACCGAGCTCCTACAATGAGCAGTTCTTC
CDR3aa: CASRVLPSSYNEQFF

len: 15
d_gene: -
v_gene: TRBV2
abundance: few
j_gene: TRBJ1-6
CDR3nt: TGTGCCAGCAATGGTAGAGGACGGGTGAATTCACCCCTCCACTTT
CDR3aa: CASNGRGRVNSPLHF

len: 17
d_gene: -
v_gene: TRBV5-1
abundance: -
j_gene: TRBJ2-2
CDR3nt: TGCGCCAGCAGCTCGGGGCTACTAGGAATAAACACCGGGGAGCTGTTTTTT
CDR3aa: CASSSGLLGINTGELFF

len: 15
d_gene: TRBD1
v_gene: TRBV18
abundance: -
j_gene: TRBJ2-3
CDR3nt: TGTGCCAGCTCACCACGTGACAGGGGCCCAGATACGCAGTATTTT
CDR3aa: CASSPRDRGPDTQYF

len: 15
d_gene: -
v_gene: TRBV12-3/TRBV12-4
abundance: few
j_gene: TRBJ2-3
CDR3nt: TGTGCCAGCAGTTTAGCAATCGTAGGGGTAGATACGCAGTATTTT
CDR3aa: CASSLAIVGVDTQYF

len: 14
d_gene: -
v_gene: TRBV20-1
abundance: -
j_gene: TRBJ2-2
CDR3nt: TGCAGTGCTAGCTCACGGATTAACACCGGGGAGCTGTTTTTT
CDR3aa: CSASSRINTGELFF

len: 15
d_gene: TRBD1
v_gene: TRBV5-1
abundance: -
j_gene: TRBJ2-7
CDR3nt: TGCGCCAGCAGCTCTTTTCGACAGGGGGGCTACGAGCAGTACTTC
CDR3aa: CASSSFRQGGYEQYF

len: 14
d_gene: TRBD1
v_gene: TRBV9
abundance: -
j_gene: TRBJ2-7
CDR3nt: TGTGCCAGCAGCCCTGACGGACAGGGCTACGAGCAGTACTTC
CDR3aa: CASSPDGQGYEQYF

len: 12
d_gene: -
v_gene: TRBV10-3
abundance: -
j_gene: TRBJ2-5
CDR3nt: TGTGCCATCAGTGAGTCGATGGAGACCCAGTACTTC
CDR3aa: CAISESMETQYF

len: 14
d_gene: TRBD2
v_gene: TRBV6-5
abundance: many
j_gene: TRBJ2-3
CDR3nt: TGTGCCAGCAGTTACGCGGGAGTTGCAGATACGCAGTATTTT
CDR3aa: CASSYAGVADTQYF

len: 14
d_gene: TRBD1
v_gene: TRBV28
abundance: -
j_gene: TRBJ2-7
CDR3nt: TGTGCCAGCGGGTCCGGGACAGGGAGGGTCGAGCAGTACTTC
CDR3aa: CASGSGTGRVEQYF

len: 14
d_gene: TRBD1
v_gene: TRBV11-3
abundance: -
j_gene: TRBJ1-1
CDR3nt: TGTGCCAGCAGCTTAGAAGGGGGCGCTGCTGGAGCTTTCTTT
CDR3aa: CASSLEGGAAGAFF

len: 13
d_gene: TRBD2
v_gene: TRBV20-1
abundance: -
j_gene: TRBJ2-7
CDR3nt: TGCAGTGCACGGACTAGCGGGGCTCGGGAGCAGTACTTC
CDR3aa: CSARTSGAREQYF

len: 14
d_gene: TRBD1
v_gene: TRBV7-9
abundance: -
j_gene: TRBJ1-6
CDR3nt: TGTGCCAGCACCCAGGGGGAGATCAATTCACCCCTCCACTTT
CDR3aa: CASTQGEINSPLHF

len: 11
d_gene: -
v_gene: TRBV12-3/TRBV12-4
abundance: -
j_gene: TRBJ2-3
CDR3nt: TGTGCCAGCAGGGGGGAAAATACGCAGTATTTT
CDR3aa: CASRGENTQYF